Sequencing of this T cell receptor (beta chain) was carried out in a study of CD8 T cells in ankylosing spondylitis. Notes on the study in general: Reportedly, disease-linked clones are significantly enriched in ankylosing spondylitis patients' matched synovial fluid. There was a TCR beta motif, made of several highly homologous variants, that appeared characteristic of ankylosing spondylitis blood. Peripheral blood held disease-linked clones only at relatively low frequency, and these were CD8+. Certain motif variants had earlier been reported in reactive arthritis synovial fluid and blood.

This clonotype appeared many times. Its antigen is not known. Construction of TCR beta libraries was performed using quantitative 5'-RACE with molecular barcodes. In TCRdb, the 5' RACE reads were re-called with MiXCR into one record per CDR3 protein. The table records fewer than 250,000 distinct CDR3 sequences, about 17% of them present only once. Germline CDR1 SQVTM, CDR2 ANQGSEA. V gave up 3 bases and J gave up 4 bases, with 8 bases separating them. This CDR3 comprises 12 residues. The sample consisted of blood, either unsorted or a sorted T cell fraction (not recorded which). The clonotype comes from a male donor with ankylosing spondylitis. The rearrangement links TRBV29-1 to TRBJ2-3; D is uncertain. The CDR3 DNA follows: TGCAGCGTTGATGAGCAAGCAGATACGCAGTATTTT. Its protein product is CSVDEQADTQYF.